This is a list of T cell receptor beta chains from one sample in a study of T cell responses to AZD1222 COVID-19 vaccine. Measured with immunoSEQ multiplex PCR; TCRdb has only the in-frame clones, and not every one. The table shows approximately 190,000 clones, with roughly 92% occurring only once. Specimen: peripheral blood, collected on day 0 of AZD1222 vaccination. The receptor source for this set is an adult in good health. Each CDR3 is given with its conserved first and last residue. The D gene is left open where the match is weak. Size is stated for part of the rows, as once, few or many counts, or as a class when the clone is expanded.

len	abundance	j_gene	d_gene	v_gene	CDR3aa	CDR3nt
16	NA	TRBJ2-1	NA	TRBV3-1/TRBV3-2	CASSPGGQSSYNEQFF	TGTGCCAGCAGCCCCGGGGGCCAGAGCTCCTACAATGAGCAGTTCTTC
16	NA	TRBJ1-1	NA	TRBV27	CASSLGGVSRNTEAFF	TGTGCCAGCTCCCTAGGAGGGGTCTCCAGGAACACTGAAGCTTTCTTT
15	NA	TRBJ1-3	TRBD1	TRBV27	CASSSRTGTGNTIYF	TGTGCCAGCAGTTCTCGGACAGGGACCGGAAACACCATATATTTT
15	NA	TRBJ1-1	NA	TRBV18	CASSLTGRGDTEAFF	TGTGCCAGCTCACTAACGGGTAGGGGGGACACTGAAGCTTTCTTT
16	NA	TRBJ2-2	TRBD1	TRBV7-9	CASSSWGQGSTGELFF	TGTGCCAGCAGCTCATGGGGACAGGGGTCCACCGGGGAGCTGTTTTTT
11	once	TRBJ2-2	NA	TRBV5-1	CASSSRGELFF	TGCGCCAGCAGTTCGCGAGGGGAGCTGTTTTTT
16	NA	TRBJ1-2	TRBD1	TRBV7-9	CASSRDRGREFDGYTF	TGTGCCAGCAGCCGGGACAGGGGGCGCGAGTTTGATGGCTACACCTTC
17	NA	TRBJ1-1	NA	TRBV6-2/TRBV6-3	CASSYGAGGDENTEAFF	TGTGCCAGCAGTTACGGTGCGGGAGGGGATGAGAACACTGAAGCTTTCTTT
14	NA	TRBJ2-1	NA	TRBV6-2/TRBV6-3	CASSLRRGYNEQFF	TGTGCCAGCAGTCTCCGACGGGGGTACAATGAGCAGTTCTTC
15	once	TRBJ1-6	TRBD1	TRBV7-2	CASSHRDRGNSPLHF	TGTGCCAGCAGCCACCGAGACAGGGGTAATTCACCCCTCCACTTT
15	NA	TRBJ2-3	NA	TRBV3-1/TRBV3-2	CASSQDPGVTDTQYF	TGTGCCAGCAGCCAAGATCCAGGGGTCACAGATACGCAGTATTTT
14	NA	TRBJ1-2	NA	TRBV5-1	CASSTPGALYGYTF	TGCGCCAGCAGCACCCCGGGGGCCCTATATGGCTACACCTTC
16	NA	TRBJ2-5	NA	TRBV6-5	CASSYRGQSPLGTQYF	TGTGCCAGCAGTTACCGTGGACAGTCCCCTTTAGGGACCCAGTACTTC
16	few	TRBJ1-3	TRBD1	TRBV27	CASSSWTGGFGNTIYF	TGTGCCAGCAGTTCCTGGACAGGGGGCTTTGGAAACACCATATATTTT
14	NA	TRBJ2-7	NA	TRBV27	CASCPHPYRFEQYF	TGTGCCAGCTGTCCACACCCATACCGGTTCGAGCAGTACTTC
13	NA	TRBJ1-2	NA	TRBV12-3/TRBV12-4	CASSFQANYGYTF	TGTGCCAGCAGTTTCCAGGCAAACTATGGCTACACCTTC
15	once	TRBJ1-2	NA	TRBV29-1	CSVEGPGRINYGYTF	TGCAGCGTTGAGGGACCGGGACGGATTAACTATGGCTACACCTTC
12	NA	TRBJ1-2	NA	TRBV9	CASSFGKGGYTF	TGTGCCAGCAGTTTTGGTAAGGGTGGCTACACCTTC
14	NA	TRBJ1-1	NA	TRBV9	CASSVGQGPTEAFF	TGTGCCAGCAGCGTAGGGCAGGGGCCCACTGAAGCTTTCTTT
14	few	TRBJ1-1	NA	TRBV27	CASSFGVLGTEAFF	TGTGCCAGCAGTTTCGGTGTTTTGGGGACTGAAGCTTTCTTT
15	NA	TRBJ2-7	TRBD2	TRBV18	CASSSTSGARDEQYF	TGTGCCAGCTCGTCTACTAGCGGGGCTCGGGACGAGCAGTACTTC
11	NA	TRBJ1-4	TRBD1	TRBV7-9	CAIFPGGKLFF	TGTGCCATTTTTCCAGGGGGAAAACTGTTTTTT
15	NA	TRBJ1-5	TRBD1	TRBV19	CASGVGTVSNQPQHF	TGTGCCAGCGGAGTAGGGACAGTTAGCAATCAGCCCCAGCATTTT
13	NA	TRBJ1-2	NA	TRBV6-5	CASSYEVDYGYTF	TGTGCCAGCAGTTATGAGGTCGACTATGGCTACACCTTC
15	NA	TRBJ2-3	TRBD1	TRBV10-3	CAISLDRGMKDTQYF	TGTGCCATCAGCCTGGACAGGGGGATGAAAGATACGCAGTATTTT
13	NA	TRBJ1-2	NA	TRBV7-8	CASSLAPSGGYTF	TGTGCCAGCAGCCTAGCTCCATCGGGTGGCTACACCTTC
15	once	TRBJ2-1	NA	TRBV5-1	CASSLAASSYNEQFF	TGCGCCAGCAGCTTGGCGGCTAGCTCCTACAATGAGCAGTTCTTC
14	NA	TRBJ1-2	TRBD1	TRBV10-3	CAIGPGTALQGYTF	TGTGCCATCGGCCCCGGGACAGCACTGCAGGGCTACACCTTC
15	NA	TRBJ1-6	TRBD1	TRBV6-5	CASSYWGQGSSPLHF	TGTGCCAGCAGTTACTGGGGACAGGGAAGTTCACCCCTCCACTTT
13	NA	TRBJ2-3	NA	TRBV6-5	CASSLTGADTQYF	TGTGCCAGCAGCTTGACAGGCGCAGATACGCAGTATTTT
14	NA	TRBJ2-7	NA	TRBV3-1/TRBV3-2	CASSQGGASYEQYF	TGTGCCAGCAGCCAAGGTGGGGCGTCCTACGAGCAGTACTTC
16	once	TRBJ1-5	TRBD1	TRBV3-1/TRBV3-2	CASSARDRGFAQPQHF	TGTGCCAGCAGCGCTAGGGACAGGGGGTTTGCTCAGCCCCAGCATTTT
17	NA	TRBJ1-6	NA	TRBV4-1	CASSPSGQGSYNSPLHF	TGCGCCAGCAGCCCCTCGGGGCAGGGATCCTATAATTCACCCCTCCACTTT
15	NA	TRBJ1-2	NA	TRBV5-1	CASSLALGTGYGYTF	TGCGCCAGCAGCTTGGCTTTAGGGACGGGCTATGGCTACACCTTC
15	NA	TRBJ1-1	TRBD1	TRBV19	CASSPGAGGRTEAFF	TGTGCCAGTAGCCCTGGGGCAGGGGGGAGGACTGAAGCTTTCTTT
15	NA	TRBJ1-2	NA	TRBV7-2	CASSLEAQGLGGYTF	TGTGCCAGCAGCTTAGAGGCACAGGGCCTGGGGGGCTACACCTTC
13	NA	TRBJ2-4	NA	TRBV4-2	CASSQDRVGGESF	TGTGCCAGCAGCCAAGATAGGGTGGGTGGAGAGTCCTTC
15	NA	TRBJ1-6	NA	TRBV4-1	CASRLTGTDYSPLHF	TGCGCCAGCAGACTCACCGGGACGGACTATTCACCCCTCCACTTT
14	NA	TRBJ1-4	NA	TRBV19	CASSPGRNNEKLFF	TGTGCCAGTAGCCCCGGGAGGAATAATGAAAAACTGTTTTTT
13	NA	TRBJ2-5	NA	TRBV28	CASSPAGPETQYF	TGTGCCAGCAGTCCTGCCGGACCGGAGACCCAGTACTTC
18	NA	TRBJ1-5	NA	TRBV19	CASSILTWAGAYNQPQHF	TGTGCCAGTAGTATCCTCACGTGGGCAGGGGCCTACAATCAGCCCCAGCATTTT
13	NA	TRBJ1-5	NA	TRBV29-1	CSVAGQLNQPQHF	TGCAGCGTTGCAGGACAGCTTAATCAGCCCCAGCATTTT
12	NA	TRBJ2-1	TRBD2	TRBV6-5	CASRLAGFEQFF	TGTGCCAGCAGACTAGCGGGGTTTGAGCAGTTCTTC
11	NA	TRBJ1-2	NA	TRBV24-1	CATSDQYGYTF	TGTGCCACCAGTGATCAGTATGGCTACACCTTC
14	NA	TRBJ2-7	TRBD1	TRBV5-6	CASSRRQGGYEQYF	TGTGCCAGCAGCAGGAGACAGGGGGGTTACGAGCAGTACTTC
15	NA	TRBJ1-6	NA	TRBV19	CASTTRDIGISPLHF	TGTGCCAGTACCACCCGGGACATAGGGATATCACCCCTCCACTTT
12	NA	TRBJ1-2	NA	TRBV3-1/TRBV3-2	CASSQEFFGYTF	TGTGCCAGCAGCCAAGAATTTTTTGGCTACACCTTC
15	NA	TRBJ2-2	NA	TRBV19	CASSIQGSNTGELFF	TGTGCCAGTAGTATACAGGGGTCGAACACCGGGGAGCTGTTTTTT
14	NA	TRBJ1-6	NA	TRBV3-1/TRBV3-2	CASSQGDRGSPLHF	TGTGCCAGCAGCCAAGGGGATCGTGGATCACCCCTCCACTTT
13	NA	TRBJ1-2	NA	TRBV12-3/TRBV12-4	CASSSGSHRGYTF	TGTGCCAGCAGTTCCGGGTCCCACCGGGGCTACACCTTC
13	NA	TRBJ2-3	NA	TRBV9	CASSQESGDTQYF	TGTGCCAGCAGCCAAGAAAGTGGAGATACGCAGTATTTT